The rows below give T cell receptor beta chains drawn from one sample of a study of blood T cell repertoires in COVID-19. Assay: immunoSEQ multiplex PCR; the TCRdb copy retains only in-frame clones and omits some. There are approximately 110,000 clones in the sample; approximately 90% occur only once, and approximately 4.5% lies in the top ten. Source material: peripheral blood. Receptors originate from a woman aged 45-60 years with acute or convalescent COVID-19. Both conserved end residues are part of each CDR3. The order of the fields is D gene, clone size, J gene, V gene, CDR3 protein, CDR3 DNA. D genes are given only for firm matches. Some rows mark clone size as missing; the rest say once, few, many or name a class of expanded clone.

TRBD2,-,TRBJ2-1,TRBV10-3,CAIRTSPDYNEQFF,TGTGCCATCAGGACTAGCCCCGACTACAATGAGCAGTTCTTC
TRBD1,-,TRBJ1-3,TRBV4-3,CASSQRTGGTGNTIYF,TGCGCCAGCAGCCAGCGGACAGGGGGAACTGGAAACACCATATATTTT
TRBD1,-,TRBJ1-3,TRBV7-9,CASSQGQGYENTIYF,TGTGCCAGCAGCCAAGGACAGGGGTATGAAAACACCATATATTTT
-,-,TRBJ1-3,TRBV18,CASSPNIPDGYSGNTIYF,TGTGCCAGCTCACCCAACATCCCCGACGGGTACTCTGGAAACACCATATATTTT
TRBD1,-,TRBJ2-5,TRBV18,CASSPPARGYQETQYF,TGTGCCAGCTCACCACCGGCCAGGGGGTACCAAGAGACCCAGTACTTC
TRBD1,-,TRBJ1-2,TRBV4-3,CASSQGSLDRGSRYTF,TGCGCCAGCAGCCAAGGCTCCCTGGACAGGGGTTCGCGCTACACCTTC
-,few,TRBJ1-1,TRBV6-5,CASSYTGGAFEAFF,TGTGCCAGCAGTTACACGGGGGGCGCTTTTGAAGCTTTCTTT
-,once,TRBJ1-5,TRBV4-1,CASSQVAGDQPQHF,TGCGCCAGCAGCCAAGTAGCAGGGGATCAGCCCCAGCATTTT
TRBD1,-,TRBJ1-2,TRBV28,CASRHTGGGYTF,TGTGCCAGCAGGCATACAGGGGGCGGCTACACCTTC
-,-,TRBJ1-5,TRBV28,CASSLTVSNQPQHF,TGTGCCAGCAGTCTGACAGTTAGCAATCAGCCCCAGCATTTT
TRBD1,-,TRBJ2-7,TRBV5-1,CASKGGQGAHLPSYEQYF,TGCGCCAGCAAGGGAGGACAGGGGGCGCATCTTCCTTCTTACGAGCAGTACTTC
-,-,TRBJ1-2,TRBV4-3,CASSQEQTNYGYTF,TGCGCCAGCAGCCAAGAGCAGACAAACTATGGCTACACCTTC
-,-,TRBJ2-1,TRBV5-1,CASSLWARGNEQFF,TGCGCCAGCAGCTTGTGGGCGCGGGGCAATGAGCAGTTCTTC
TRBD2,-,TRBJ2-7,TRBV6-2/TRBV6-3,CASSYPLYSGLVDNYEQYF,TGTGCCAGCAGTTACCCCCTCTATTCCGGACTAGTGGATAACTACGAGCAGTACTTC
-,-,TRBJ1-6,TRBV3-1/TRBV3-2,CASSHHRRLPLHF,TGTGCCAGCAGCCATCATCGGAGGTTACCCCTCCACTTT
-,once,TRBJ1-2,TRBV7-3,CASLEGSYGYTF,TGTGCCAGCCTGGAAGGGAGCTATGGCTACACCTTC
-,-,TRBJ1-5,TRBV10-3,CATKGVNGQPQHF,TGTGCCACCAAGGGGGTTAATGGTCAGCCCCAGCATTTT
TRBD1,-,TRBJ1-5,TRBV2,CASGGQGKNQPQHF,TGTGCCAGCGGAGGACAGGGGAAAAATCAGCCCCAGCATTTT
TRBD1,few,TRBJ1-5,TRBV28,CASSLGQGKQPQHF,TGTGCCAGCAGTCTGGGACAGGGTAAACAGCCCCAGCATTTT
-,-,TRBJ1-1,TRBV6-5,CASNSREGTEAFF,TGTGCCAGCAACAGCCGAGAGGGCACTGAAGCTTTCTTT
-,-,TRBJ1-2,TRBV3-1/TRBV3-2,CASRAQGIDYGYTF,TGTGCCAGCAGGGCTCAGGGGATAGACTATGGCTACACCTTC
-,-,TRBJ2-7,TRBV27,CASSLFFEAYEQYF,TGTGCCAGCAGTTTATTTTTTGAGGCCTACGAGCAGTACTTC
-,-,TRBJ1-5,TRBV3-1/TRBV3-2,CASSQDEIPSNQPQHF,TGTGCCAGCAGCCAAGATGAGATCCCAAGCAATCAGCCCCAGCATTTT
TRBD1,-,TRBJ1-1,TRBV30,CAWSMTGMEAFF,TGTGCCTGGAGCATGACAGGGATGGAAGCTTTCTTT
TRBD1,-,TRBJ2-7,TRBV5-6,CASSAGTGLYEQYF,TGTGCCAGCAGCGCCGGGACAGGGCTTTACGAGCAGTACTTC
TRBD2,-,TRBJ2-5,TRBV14,CASSRGVQETQYF,TGTGCCAGCAGTCGGGGGGTTCAAGAGACCCAGTACTTC
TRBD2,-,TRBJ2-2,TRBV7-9,CASSPGEGLGTGELFF,TGTGCCAGCAGCCCCGGGGAGGGGCTAGGCACCGGGGAGCTGTTTTTT
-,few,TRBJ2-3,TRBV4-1,CASSQGPLRGDTQYF,TGCGCCAGCAGCCAAGGGCCGCTAAGGGGAGATACGCAGTATTTT
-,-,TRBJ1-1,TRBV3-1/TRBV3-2,CASSQEGVVIEAFF,TGTGCCAGCAGCCAAGAAGGGGTAGTAATTGAAGCTTTCTTT
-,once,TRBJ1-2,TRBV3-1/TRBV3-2,CASSQAGGYTF,TGTGCCAGCAGCCAGGCAGGTGGCTACACCTTC
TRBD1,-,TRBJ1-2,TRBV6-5,CASSYSRGQFRGYTF,TGTGCCAGCAGTTACTCCAGGGGGCAATTCCGTGGCTACACCTTC
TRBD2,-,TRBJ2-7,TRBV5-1,CASSLGRAYEQYF,TGCGCCAGCAGCTTAGGGAGGGCTTACGAGCAGTACTTC
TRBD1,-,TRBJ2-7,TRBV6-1,CASSDWTGTEQYF,TGTGCCAGCAGTGATTGGACAGGGACCGAGCAGTACTTC
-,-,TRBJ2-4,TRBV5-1,CASSLDRAKNIQYF,TGCGCCAGCAGCTTGGACAGGGCCAAAAACATTCAGTACTTC
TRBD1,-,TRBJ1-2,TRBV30,CAWSVRTGGEGYTF,TGTGCCTGGAGTGTACGGACAGGGGGTGAGGGCTACACCTTC
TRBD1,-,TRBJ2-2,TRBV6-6,CASSPTGLNTGELFF,TGTGCCAGCAGTCCGACAGGGTTGAACACCGGGGAGCTGTTTTTT
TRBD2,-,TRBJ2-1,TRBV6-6,CASSPRTSGSSYNEQFF,TGTGCCAGCAGTCCCCGGACTAGCGGGAGCTCCTACAATGAGCAGTTCTTC
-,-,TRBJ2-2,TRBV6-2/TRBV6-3,CASSPAQGRLFF,TGTGCCAGCAGTCCGGCCCAGGGAAGGCTGTTTTTT
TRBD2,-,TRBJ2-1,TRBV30,CAWKREGPYNEQFF,TGTGCCTGGAAGCGGGAGGGCCCCTACAATGAGCAGTTCTTC
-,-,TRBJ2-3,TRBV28,CAARVGPTRDTQYF,TGTGCCGCTCGGGTGGGGCCAACTCGGGATACGCAGTATTTT
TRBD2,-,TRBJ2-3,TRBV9,CASSPRTSGGTDTQYF,TGTGCCAGCAGCCCGAGGACTAGCGGGGGGACAGATACGCAGTATTTT
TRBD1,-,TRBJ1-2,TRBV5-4,CASSLDRGRGYTF,TGTGCCAGCAGTTTGGACAGGGGTAGAGGCTACACCTTC
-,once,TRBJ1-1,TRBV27,CASRSSAVEAFF,TGTGCCAGCAGGAGTAGTGCGGTTGAAGCTTTCTTT
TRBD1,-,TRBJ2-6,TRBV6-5,CATNRGPGANVLTF,TGTGCCACAAACAGGGGTCCCGGGGCCAACGTCCTGACTTTC
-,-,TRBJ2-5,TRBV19,CASSINPQGLKTQYF,TGTGCCAGTAGTATCAACCCGCAGGGGCTGAAGACCCAGTACTTC
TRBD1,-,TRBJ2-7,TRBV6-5,CASNTGQGYREQYF,TGTGCCAGCAACACTGGACAGGGCTACCGCGAGCAGTACTTC